A selection of T cell receptor beta chains follows, all from one sample in a study of CD39 and CD103 CD8 tumor-infiltrating T cells. Sequencing was performed with immunoSEQ multiplex PCR; in TCRdb, only in-frame clones are kept and a portion is missing. The sample has 2,000 to 2,500 clones, approximately 78% seen once. The sample taken for sequencing was CD39- CD103- CD8+ T cells sorted from the tumor. The receptors derive from a human donor with head and neck squamous cell carcinoma. Both conserved end residues are part of each CDR3. A D gene is named only where the DNA matches it firmly. Clone size appears in some rows only: once, few, many, or a class for an expanded clone.

>14|.|TRBJ2-2|TRBV7-6|.
TGTGCCAGCAGCCCCCCCCTCGGGGTTGGGGAGCTGTTTTTT
CASSPPLGVGELFF
>14|TRBD2|TRBJ2-1|TRBV9|few
TGTGCCAGCAGCGGGCTAGCGGATTACAATGAGCAGTTCTTC
CASSGLADYNEQFF
>11|.|TRBJ2-3|TRBV7-9|.
TGTGCCAGCAGCTTAGCAGATACGCAGTATTTT
CASSLADTQYF
>13|.|TRBJ1-4|TRBV11-3|.
TGTGCCAGCAGCTCGGACACCTATGAAAAACTGTTTTTT
CASSSDTYEKLFF
>14|TRBD2|TRBJ2-7|TRBV5-1|.
TGCGCCAGCAGCTTGGGGGGGGGATACTACGAGCAGTACTTC
CASSLGGGYYEQYF
>13|TRBD1|TRBJ1-1|TRBV5-1|few
TGCGCCAGCAGCTTGGTAGGGGGCGCTGAAGCTTTCTTT
CASSLVGGAEAFF
>14|.|TRBJ1-1|TRBV4-1|few
TGCGCCAGCAGCCAAGGCCTGGGGAACACTGAAGCTTTCTTT
CASSQGLGNTEAFF
>12|.|TRBJ1-2|TRBV29-1|.
TGCAGCGTTGATCCAGGGGAAACTGGCTACACCTTC
CSVDPGETGYTF
>15|TRBD1|TRBJ2-2|TRBV2|.
TGTGCCAGCAGTGACTCAACAGGGGGCCCCGGGGAGCTGTTTTTT
CASSDSTGGPGELFF
>12|TRBD1|TRBJ1-1|TRBV2|.
TGTGCCAGCATGACAGGGCTCGGCGGAGCTTTCTTT
CASMTGLGGAFF
>15|.|TRBJ1-4|TRBV4-1|.
TGCGCCAGCAGCCAAGGCTGGGGGGATAATGAAAAACTGTTTTTT
CASSQGWGDNEKLFF
>15|TRBD2|TRBJ2-1|TRBV4-1|.
TGCGCCAGCAGCGGGCGGGGGGGTAACTACAATGAGCAGTTCTTC
CASSGRGGNYNEQFF
>15|.|TRBJ1-4|TRBV7-8|.
TGTGCCAGCAGCTTACACGGATCAACTAATGAAAAACTGTTTTTT
CASSLHGSTNEKLFF
>15|TRBD1|TRBJ1-5|TRBV4-1|large
TGCGCCAGCAGCCATGGTCACAGGGGTTTAACGCCCCAGCATTTT
CASSHGHRGLTPQHF
>12|.|TRBJ1-4|TRBV7-6|.
TGTGCCAGCAGCCGCCGGGGGGAAAAACTGTTTTTT
CASSRRGEKLFF
>15|.|TRBJ2-1|TRBV30|.
TGTGCCTGGACCCCTGGGGGCCTTACTCCCAATGAGCAGTTCTTC
CAWTPGGLTPNEQFF
>13|.|TRBJ2-3|TRBV6-5|once
TGTGCCAGCAGTTACTCAGTCACAGATACGCAGTATTTT
CASSYSVTDTQYF
>13|.|TRBJ2-3|TRBV30|.
TGTGCCTGGAGTGGGGGCCCCACAGATACGCAGTATTTT
CAWSGGPTDTQYF
>15|.|TRBJ1-1|TRBV4-1|.
TGCGCCAGCAGCCATTCAAGCAGGTCGAACACTGAAGCTTTCTTT
CASSHSSRSNTEAFF
>14|.|TRBJ1-2|TRBV6-1|.
TGTGCCAGCAGTGAAGTCTGGCAGGACGATGGCTACACCTTC
CASSEVWQDDGYTF
>17|TRBD2|TRBJ2-5|TRBV4-2|.
TGTGCCAGCAGCCTTGGGCAAGGACTAGGCCTAGGTGAGACCCAGTACTTC
CASSLGQGLGLGETQYF
>15|.|TRBJ2-5|TRBV19|few
TGTGCCAGTACCGTCGTTCACGGGACCCAAGAGACCCAGTACTTC
CASTVVHGTQETQYF
>13|.|TRBJ2-5|TRBV19|large
TGTGCCAGTAGTAGTAGGAGTGCAGAGACCCAGTACTTC
CASSSRSAETQYF
>15|TRBD1|TRBJ2-2|TRBV6-5|once
TGTGCCAGCAGTTTGGGACAGGGGAACACCGGGGAGCTGTTTTTT
CASSLGQGNTGELFF
>14|.|TRBJ2-1|TRBV2|.
TGTGCCAGCAGCGGGTATAGCTCCTACAATGAGCAGTTCTTC
CASSGYSSYNEQFF
>13|.|TRBJ1-1|TRBV5-1|.
TGCGCCAGCAGCATAGACCCCACTCAGGAAGCTTTCTTT
CASSIDPTQEAFF
>13|.|TRBJ1-1|TRBV6-6|large
TGTGCCAGCAGTTACTCACAGACAGCCCAAGCTTTCTTT
CASSYSQTAQAFF
>13|.|TRBJ1-1|TRBV7-3|large
TGTGCCAGCAGCCCAACAGATAACACTGAAGCTTTCTTT
CASSPTDNTEAFF
>11|.|TRBJ1-2|TRBV6-5|few
TGTGCCACCGGGATCGGGTATGGCTACACCTTC
CATGIGYGYTF
>14|.|TRBJ2-7|TRBV9|.
TGTGCCAGCAGCGTAGGTAGTACCCCCTACGAGCAGTACTTC
CASSVGSTPYEQYF
>15|.|TRBJ2-7|TRBV7-2|.
TGTGCCAGCAGCTTAATTCCGTTAGGGTCCTACGAGCAGTACTTC
CASSLIPLGSYEQYF
>20|TRBD1|TRBJ1-1|TRBV7-3|.
TGTGCCAGCAGCTTATATCCAGGGGGGGTTGTTGGCCTTATGAACACTGAAGCTTTCTTT
CASSLYPGGVVGLMNTEAFF